The 17 T cell receptor beta chains below were found in one sample sequenced in a study of cytomegalovirus exposure and HLA in healthy donors. Amplification used 60 Vbeta primers and 13 Jbeta primers. Repertoires were generated with immunoSEQ multiplex PCR, while TCRdb's copy carries only in-frame clones and drops some. The table records more than 110,000 clones, approximately 79% of them present only once. The specimen sequenced was PBMCs. Every receptor here comes from a female donor in good health and CMV-seronegative.

The chain employs TRBV4-2 and TRBJ1-1; D is perhaps TRBD1 (6 bases). In germline, CDR1 is LGHNA, CDR2 YNFKEQ. The CDR3 covers 15 residues. Between the trimmed V and J ends, which lost 0 bases and 1 base, there was a span of 9 bases. The CDR3 region is CASSQEVDRNTEAFF. The CDR3 region has the DNA TGTGCCAGCAGCCAAGAAGTGGACAGGAACACTGAAGCTTTCTTT.

The genes are TRBV6-5 and TRBJ2-7; a possible D gene is TRBD1 (7 bases). The germline CDR1 and CDR2 sequences are MNHEY and SVGAGI. Trimming shortened V by 7 bases and J by 3 bases, and 16 bases separated the two germline ends. This CDR3 has 14 residues. This CDR3 is CASTGGTAIYEQYF. CDR3 nucleotides: TGTGCCAGCACCGGAGGGACAGCTATCTACGAGCAGTACTTC.

CDR3 DNA sequence: TGTGCCAGCAGTGAAGCAAGAGTATCTAATGAAAAACTGTTTTTT. Encoded protein: CASSEARVSNEKLFF. This sequence joins TRBV2 and TRBJ1-4; no clear D gene. V was shortened by 0 bases and J by 3 bases, with 8 bases between the two germline ends. The V gene's germline CDR1 is SNHLY and CDR2 FYNNEI. This CDR3 is 15 amino acids long.

The chain is built from TRBV6-4 and TRBJ1-1; perhaps TRBD1 as D (6 bases). There are 14 residues in the CDR3. Germline lookup yields CDR1 MRHNA and CDR2 SNTAGT. The CDR3 region is CDLSARGRSTEAFF. In nucleotides, the CDR3 is TGTGACCTATCGGCCAGGGGAAGGAGCACTGAAGCTTTCTTT.

V is TRBV27 and J is TRBJ2-7, with D unclear. Trimming took off 5 bases at V and 3 bases at J, with 11 bases between the two ends. This CDR3 contains 13 residues. Germline V gene sequence: CDR1 MNHEY, CDR2 SMNVEV (reference sequence). In nucleotides, the CDR3 is TGTGCCAGCAGTCCTGGAGTGGGCTACGAGCAGTACTTC. Amino acids: CASSPGVGYEQYF.

The chain combines TRBV5-6 with TRBJ2-3, with TRBD2 matching over 7 bases. The CDR3 runs 16 residues. Germline V CDR1 and CDR2: SGHDT, YYEEEE. Trimming at V came to 1 base and at J to 5 bases, leaving 10 bases not matched to a gene. DNA for the CDR3: TGTGCCAGCAGCTTGCCCGCGGCGGGAGTGGTAGATACGCAGTATTTT. This encodes CASSLPAAGVVDTQYF.

The genes are TRBV30 and TRBJ2-2; 12 nucleotides line up with TRBD1. Germline lookup yields CDR1 GTSNPN and CDR2 SVGIG (reference sequence). The CDR3 is made up of 15 amino acids. Trimming cost V 3 bases and J 7 bases; bases outside gene matches: 6. The CDR3 nucleotides read TGTGCCTGGAGCCGGGACAGGGGGCATGTCGGGGAGCTGTTTTTT. Protein product: CAWSRDRGHVGELFF.

The rearrangement joins TRBV2 to TRBJ1-1, with 11 nucleotides matching TRBD1. The germline V gene encodes CDR1 SNHLY and CDR2 FYNNEI. The V segment lost 0 bases and the J segment 6 bases; nucleotides outside the gene matches: 6. The CDR3 length is 16 residues. The CDR3 sequence is CASSEAGTGGSSEAFF. Written as DNA, the CDR3 is TGTGCCAGCAGTGAAGCAGGGACAGGGGGGAGTTCTGAAGCTTTCTTT.

The rearrangement links TRBV18 to TRBJ2-4; 8 nucleotides line up with TRBD1. CDR3 length equals 16 residues. Trimming cost V 5 bases and J 3 bases; bases outside gene matches: 9. Per germline, CDR1 KGHSH and CDR2 LQKENI. This CDR3 is CASSGGRGLVKNIQYF. The CDR3 region has the DNA TGTGCCAGCTCAGGCGGCAGGGGGCTTGTCAAAAACATTCAGTACTTC.

This clone was detected a few times. The conserved closing phenylalanine or tryptophan is absent in this CDR3, likely reflecting a read error. The rearrangement links TRBV30 to TRBJ2-3; TRBD1 is a possible D gene (6 bases). The CDR3 extends over 15 amino acids. The germline V gene has CDR1 GTSNPN and CDR2 SVGIG (reference sequence). The V and J ends lost 0 bases and 2 bases respectively, with 12 bases between them. The CDR3 is CAWSVGAESTDTQYV. Written as DNA, the CDR3 is TGTGCCTGGAGTGTGGGGGCAGAGTCCACAGATACGCAGTATGTT.

This rearrangement joins TRBV2 to TRBJ2-7, with 10 bases lining up with TRBD2. This CDR3 is built from 14 residues. Germline-derived CDR1 and CDR2 are SNHLY and FYNNEI. V shed 6 bases, J shed 7 bases, and the junction held 9 bases outside the gene matches. The chain's CDR3 is CASRVKREGGEQYF. In DNA form, the CDR3 reads TGTGCCAGCAGGGTAAAGCGGGAGGGCGGGGAGCAGTACTTC. The full variable domain, in which reference TRBV2 and TRBJ2-7 provide the parts outside the CDR3, is EPEVTQTPSHQVTQMGQEVILRCVPISNHLYFYWYRQILGQKVEFLVSFYNNEISEKSEIFDDQFSVERPDGSNFTLKIRSTKLEDSAMYFCASRVKREGGEQYFGPGTRLTVT.

The V gene is TRBV6-1, the J gene TRBJ1-2; possible D gene TRBD1, 5 bases. The germline CDR1 and CDR2 sequences are MNHNS and SASEGT. The CDR3 contains 15 residues. Trimming took 4 bases from V and 4 from J, leaving 16 bases between them. The chain's CDR3 is CASSGGRAPGYGYTF. CDR3 DNA: TGTGCCAGCAGTGGGGGGAGGGCCCCTGGCTATGGCTACACCTTC.

This chain links TRBV7-8 with TRBJ1-4, with no clear D. The CDR3 is 16 residues long. Germline lookup yields CDR1 SGHVS and CDR2 FQNEAQ. Trimming removed 5 bases from V and 4 bases from J, with 17 bases in between. The CDR3, as DNA: TGTGCCAGCAGCCCCCCCCCGGGGTGGGATAATGAAAAACTGTTTTTT. It translates to CASSPPPGWDNEKLFF.

In this sample, this clone turned up a few times. The rearrangement uses TRBV6-5 and TRBJ1-5, with TRBD1 matching over 8 bases. V shed 5 bases, J shed 3 bases, and the junction held 6 bases outside the gene matches. The CDR3 contains 15 residues. Germline CDR1 is MNHEY and CDR2 is SVGAGI. The CDR3 DNA reads as TGTGCCAGCAGTACCGGGACAGGCTACAATCAGCCCCAGCATTTT. Its protein is CASSTGTGYNQPQHF.

This clone was seen a handful of times. The V gene is TRBV28, the J gene TRBJ1-5; 12 bases map to TRBD1. This CDR3 has 17 amino acids. The V gene's germline CDR1 is MDHEN and CDR2 SYDVKM. With 4 bases clipped from V and 0 bases from J, the junction kept 4 bases outside the gene matches. CDR3 nucleotides: TGTGCCAGCAGTTCGGGGACAGGGGGCTTTAGCAATCAGCCCCAGCATTTT. Translation: CASSSGTGGFSNQPQHF.

This rearrangement joins TRBV9 to TRBJ2-3; 10 bases align to TRBD2. CDR1 SGDLS and CDR2 YYNGEE come from the germline V gene. CDR3 length: 17 residues. Trimming removed 0 bases from V and 2 bases from J; junction bases left unmatched: 6. In DNA, the CDR3 is TGTGCCAGCAGCGTAGCTGTTAGCGGGGGGATCACAGATACGCAGTATTTT. Translated, it gives CASSVAVSGGITDTQYF.

This clone was seen a few times. This sequence joins TRBV28 and TRBJ2-2; 7 bases map to TRBD1. Trimming cost V 8 bases and J 7 bases; bases outside gene matches: 7. Germline-derived CDR1 and CDR2 are MDHEN and SYDVKM. The CDR3 runs to 13 residues. CDR3: CASGTGASGELFF. For the CDR3, the DNA is TGTGCCAGCGGAACAGGGGCTAGCGGGGAGCTGTTTTTT.